This T cell receptor beta chain was profiled in a study of beta chain features in type 1 diabetes (dated by TCRdb to 2017 to 2018). Looking at the study overall: Mean age, gender distribution, total cell number and subset yield did not differ between patients and healthy donors. A total of roughly 100 million sorted cells were examined across all samples, and the number of cells per subset was strongly correlated with RNA yield. The study compared TCRB repertoires of sorted circulating CD4+ T cell subsets between recently diagnosed type 1 diabetes patients and matched healthy donors. Regulatory and stem cell-like memory subsets were obtained from only 8 patients and roughly 8 healthy donors, while naive and central memory subsets were obtained from all 28 donors.

This clone was seen ten or more times. It lacks a known antigen. No much larger clonotype is one base removed from it; base qualities were not supplied. The entire amount of isolated RNA was reverse transcribed using the High Capacity cDNA Reverse Transcription Kit, so the sequenced TCRB transcripts were expressed ones. Deep immunoSEQ sequencing was applied to naive, central memory and regulatory T cell samples, giving an average of about 3.57 million total reads per sample. Sorted cells were lysed in RLT buffer, and RNA was extracted using DNase-treated RNeasy Micro or Mini kits according to cell number. Each cell subset was processed separately to prevent cross-contamination, with patient and healthy donor samples processed together. Using the immunoSEQ multiplex PCR, TCRB sequences were amplified from cDNA into 87-bp fragments spanning the CDR3 region. Sequencing of the amplicons was done on the Illumina HiSeq platform. For the original study's pipeline: PCR bias was corrected computationally using synthetic template baselines, and reads within Hamming distance 2 were collapsed, with unmergeable singletons discarded. Reads were aligned against IMGT so that V, D and J genes, CDR3 length and insertions or deletions at six rearrangement sites could be assigned. Within each subset, clonotype counts were normalized to sorted cell number, after which true diversity and Gini coefficients were computed with the tcR R package. The overlap coefficient, calculated on TCRB nucleotide sequences, was used to quantify repertoire sharing. The source is immuneACCESS, and TCRdb retained only in-frame sequences with V and J called. Part of the clones is not carried over; for the studies checked, unresolved V genes explain less than half of this, and the remainder is unexplained. The V and J calls and clone size are taken from that table; D and trimming were inferred from the DNA. The table for this sample lists 300,000 to 350,000 clones; under 8.5% of them were counted only once. Of the sample, more than 0.4% is held by the ten largest clones.

CDR1 and CDR2, looked up from the germline V gene, are MNHEY and SVGAGI. V was cut back by 2 bases and J by 5 bases, leaving a gap of 15 bases between them. The CDR3 runs 15 residues from the cysteine to the phenylalanine. Solely the CDR3 DNA is kept, with 45 bases framed from the first base. A single peripheral blood draw of around 120 mL on average was collected from each donor into heparinised tubes. A BD FACSAria II was used to sort naive, central memory, regulatory and stem cell-like memory CD4+ T cells with a panel that included CD45RO, CCR7, CD25, CD127, CD95 and CD27. Every sorted population had a purity above 95%. Right away, PBMCs were isolated by Lymphoprep density gradient centrifugation and were stained directly, with no culture step. To minimize batch effects, samples were stained and sorted in pairs, one healthy donor with one patient per experiment. Overall study outcomes, separate from this receptor: Because cDNA was sequenced instead of genomic DNA, highly expressing activated cells could be over-represented, though the groups showed no difference in activation or CD3 levels. Naive, central memory and regulatory TCRB repertoires appeared to be more alike among patients than among healthy donors. PCR may preferentially amplify shorter templates, but because patient and control samples were amplified and corrected together, any resulting skew would affect both groups equally. Type 1 diabetes patients showed a moderate but significant shortening of TCRB CDR3 length in all four CD4+ subsets. Only small numbers of individuals were included in the HLA sub-analyses, which left unresolved whether HLA type had any influence on TCRB rearrangement. Fewer insertions and more nucleotide deletions at VDJ recombination sites were observed in patients with type 1 diabetes, implying thymic rearrangement abnormalities.

The source of this sequence is a woman aged 18 to 35 in good health. The rearrangement joined TRBV6-5 to TRBJ1-1; TRBD1 could be the D gene, as 5 bases match. Specimen: central memory CD4+ T cells from blood. In nucleotide form, the sequence is TGTGCCAGCAGTTACGATCGGGGGACGCGGACTGAAGCTTTCTTT. This yields the protein CASSYDRGTRTEAFF.